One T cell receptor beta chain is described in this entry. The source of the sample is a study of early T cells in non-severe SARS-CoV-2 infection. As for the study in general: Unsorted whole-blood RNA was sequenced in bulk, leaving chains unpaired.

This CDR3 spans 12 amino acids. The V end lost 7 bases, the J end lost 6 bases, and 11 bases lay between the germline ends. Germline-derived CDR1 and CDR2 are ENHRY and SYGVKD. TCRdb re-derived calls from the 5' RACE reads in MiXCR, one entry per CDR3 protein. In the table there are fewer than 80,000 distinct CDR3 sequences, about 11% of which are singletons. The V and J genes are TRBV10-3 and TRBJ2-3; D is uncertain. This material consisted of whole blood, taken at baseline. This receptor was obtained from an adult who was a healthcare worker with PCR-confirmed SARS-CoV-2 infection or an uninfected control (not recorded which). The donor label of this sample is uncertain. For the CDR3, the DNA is TGTGCCATCATGGGTCTTGCTGATACGCAGTATTTT. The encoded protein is CAIMGLADTQYF.